This T cell receptor beta chain appears in the sequencing data of a study of shared clonotypes between healthy human individuals. V dropped 1 base and J dropped 6 bases, with 13 bases sitting between them. CDR1 is SGHAT, CDR2 FQNNGV, per germline. CDR3 length: 14 amino acids. Several immunoSEQ 96-well plates shared each subset's DNA, each plate a replicate. Repertoires were generated with immunoSEQ multiplex PCR, while TCRdb's copy carries only in-frame clones and drops some. The data hold about 360,000 clones, with less than 75% observed a single time. Healthy HIV-negative adults without recent acute infections or vaccinations served as donors.

The chain combines TRBV11-2 with TRBJ2-7; D might be TRBD2 (5 bases). The sample comprised memory CD4+ T cells sorted from blood. Documented subset: CD45RA-negative fraction. The TCR originated in a man aged 25 to 40 in good health. The CDR3 nucleotides are TGTGCCAGCAGCTTAGGTCCCCTTGCGGGCGAGCAGTACTTC. Protein: CASSLGPLAGEQYF.